This entry lists 9 T cell receptor beta chains sequenced from one sample in a study of cytomegalovirus exposure and HLA in healthy donors (dated by TCRdb to about 2017). Preparation of the library involved the immunoSEQ multiplex PCR assay. TCRdb retrieved this table from immuneACCESS and kept in-frame rearrangements only. Not all clones are present; in checked studies, unresolved V genes account for under half, and no reason is known for the remainder. This sample holds fewer than 400,000 clones; about nine tenths were observed only once. The biggest ten clones account for roughly 0.8% of the sample. Sequenced sample: PBMCs. These receptors all come from a woman between 18 and 29 years old in good health and CMV-seronegative.

The rearrangement uses TRBV28 and TRBJ2-2; no definite D call. V gave up 2 bases and J gave up 4 bases, with 8 bases separating them. The CDR3 loop spans 14 amino acids. Germline V lookup: CDR1 MDHEN, CDR2 SYDVKM. This CDR3 reads CASSLGPGTGELFF. CDR3 in DNA: TGTGCCAGCAGTTTAGGTCCCGGCACCGGGGAGCTGTTTTTT.

The rearrangement joins TRBV20-1 to TRBJ1-2; the D is unclear. Germline CDR1 DFQATT, CDR2 SNEGSKA (reference sequence). The length of the CDR3 is 10 residues. Trimming removed 5 bases from V and 7 bases from J, with 8 bases in between. CDR3 sequence reads: CSAHVGGYTF. CDR3 coding DNA: TGCAGTGCTCACGTCGGTGGCTACACCTTC.

V and J are TRBV9 and TRBJ2-1; a weak D match, TRBD2 (5 bases). The germline V gene has CDR1 SGDLS and CDR2 YYNGEE. The ends were cut back, 6 bases at V and 5 bases at J, with 15 bases in the middle. CDR3 size: 14 residues. CDR3: CASTVSPADNEQFF. The CDR3 DNA reads TGTGCCAGCACTGTCTCTCCAGCGGACAATGAGCAGTTCTTC.

A single count supports this clone. The chain carries TRBV6-5 and TRBJ2-1, with 8 positions matching TRBD2. The length of the CDR3 is 14 residues. The germline CDR1 and CDR2 sequences are MNHEY and SVGAGI. Trimming at V came to 5 bases and at J to 6 bases, leaving 6 bases not matched to a gene. CDR3 in DNA: TGTGCCAGCAGTAGCGGGAGAGAGGGCAATGAGCAGTTCTTC. Protein product: CASSSGREGNEQFF.

This chain links TRBV28 with TRBJ1-5; D remains ambiguous. The CDR3 extends over 18 amino acids. With 5 bases removed from V and 0 bases from J, the gap between germline ends came to 20 bases. Germline CDR1 and CDR2: MDHEN and SYDVKM. CDR3 DNA sequence: TGTGCCAGCAGTCCGGTACACTCGGGCGACTATAGCAATCAGCCCCAGCATTTT. Translating it yields CASSPVHSGDYSNQPQHF.

J is TRBJ1-5 and V is TRBV18; D ambiguous. Trimming pared 3 bases from V and 0 bases from J, leaving 3 bases between. The CDR3 runs 13 residues. Per germline, CDR1 KGHSH and CDR2 LQKENI. CDR3 loop: CASSPNSNQPQHF. In nucleotides, the CDR3 is TGTGCCAGCTCACCTAATAGCAATCAGCCCCAGCATTTT.

The rearrangement joins TRBV2 to TRBJ2-1; 8 nucleotides align to TRBD1. This CDR3 comprises 16 residues. CDR1 is SNHLY, CDR2 FYNNEI, per germline. Unmatched junction bases numbered 15, after V lost 7 bases and J lost 7 bases. The CDR3: CASTKPQGEYWNEQFF. The CDR3 bases are TGTGCCAGCACGAAGCCACAGGGGGAGTACTGGAATGAGCAGTTCTTC. Filled out from reference TRBV2 and TRBJ2-1, the complete variable domain reads EPEVTQTPSHQVTQMGQEVILRCVPISNHLYFYWYRQILGQKVEFLVSFYNNEISEKSEIFDDQFSVERPDGSNFTLKIRSTKLEDSAMYFCASTKPQGEYWNEQFFGPGTRLTVL.

The genes are TRBV7-2 and TRBJ1-3, with TRBD1 identical over 9 bases. The J segment lost 4 bases and the V segment lost 1 base, leaving 5 bases of the junction unmatched. This CDR3 has 16 amino acids. The germline gives CDR1 SGHTA, CDR2 FQGNSA. This chain's CDR3 is CASSLGGQGAGNTIYF. The CDR3 DNA sequence: TGTGCCAGCAGCTTAGGGGGACAGGGTGCGGGAAACACCATATATTTT.

The table lists this clone with a few counts. Other DNA sequences in the sample encode the same CDR3. This rearrangement joins TRBV2 to TRBJ1-2; TRBD1 is a possible D gene (6 bases). This CDR3 has 12 residues. Germline CDR1 SNHLY, CDR2 FYNNEI. V was shortened by 5 bases and J by 3 bases, with 7 bases between the two germline ends. This CDR3 is CASSPGDYGYTF. The DNA for the CDR3 is TGTGCCAGCAGTCCAGGGGACTATGGCTACACCTTC. Based on the CDR3 plus reference TRBV2 and TRBJ1-2, the full variable domain is EPEVTQTPSHQVTQMGQEVILRCVPISNHLYFYWYRQILGQKVEFLVSFYNNEISEKSEIFDDQFSVERPDGSNFTLKIRSTKLEDSAMYFCASSPGDYGYTFGSGTRLTVV.